The sample holds a few counts of the clone carrying this T cell receptor (beta chain). Its specificity is not known. Extracted RNA was reverse transcribed into cDNA, the sequencing template. Using immunoSEQ multiplex PCR, the repertoire was profiled, and TCRdb retains in-frame clones only, with some absent. This table has 150,000 to 200,000 clones, roughly 70% appearing once. The sample originates from a study of CD8+ T cells in alopecia areata. Across the study: Tofacitinib continued for 6 to 18 months and was then withheld for 6 months. Regarding the study as a whole: Higher clonality was seen in lesional scalp than in normal scalp, especially in alopecia totalis/universalis.

Individuals with alopecia areata gave both lesional scalp punch biopsies and peripheral blood for collection. This material consisted of CD8+ T cells sorted from blood, taken at week 0. The sequence was obtained from a human donor with alopecia areata.

The CDR3 DNA is TGTGCCAGCAGCCCACCGGGACAAGGCAATCAGCCCCAGCATTTT. Protein product: CASSPPGQGNQPQHF. The chain employs TRBV7-9 and TRBJ1-5; D may be TRBD1 (6 bases). Between the trimmed V and J ends, which lost 5 bases and 2 bases, there was a span of 13 bases. Germline V gives CDR1 SEHNR, CDR2 FQNEAQ (reference sequence). The length of the CDR3 is 15 residues.